The next 25 T cell receptor beta chains were all read from a single sample in a study of T cell changes during pregnancy in multiple sclerosis. Profiled with immunoSEQ multiplex PCR; TCRdb holds only in-frame clones, not every one. The repertoire holds some 97,000 clones, with roughly 90% as singletons. This sample comprised peripheral blood, obtained after pregnancy. These receptors all stem from a female donor with multiple sclerosis, enrolled in a pregnancy study.

This chain links TRBV28 with TRBJ2-7; D possibly corresponds to TRBD1 (6 bases). The CDR3 is made up of 14 amino acids. Deletions cut 2 bases from V and 4 bases from J, with 12 bases between. Looked up from germline, CDR1 is MDHEN and CDR2 is SYDVKM. The DNA for the CDR3 is TGTGCCAGCAGTTTAAGGGGGATTCGGTACGAGCAGTACTTC. Translating gives CASSLRGIRYEQYF.

V usage is TRBV5-5 and J usage is TRBJ2-5, with 12 nucleotides matching TRBD1. Losses at the gene ends were 4 bases for V and 5 bases for J; bases not matched to a gene: 6. Germline V lookup: CDR1 SGHKS, CDR2 YYEKEE (reference sequence). This CDR3 spans 15 amino acids. The chain's CDR3 is CASSAGTGGLETQYF. CDR3 nucleotides: TGTGCCAGCAGCGCGGGGACAGGGGGCTTGGAGACCCAGTACTTC.

The gene calls are TRBV11-1 and TRBJ2-2; a weak D match, TRBD2 (5 bases). Germline CDR1 is SGHAT and CDR2 is FQDESV (reference sequence). The CDR3 has 14 residues. Trimming removed 5 bases at V and 4 bases at J, with 11 bases between. The DNA for the CDR3 is TGTGCCAGCAGCCGTGGGAGAATCACCGGGGAGCTGTTTTTT. This codes for CASSRGRITGELFF. The full variable domain, rest sourced from reference TRBV11-1 and TRBJ2-2, is EAEVAQSPRYKITEKSQAVAFWCDPISGHATLYWYRQILGQGPELLVQFQDESVVDDSQLPKDRFSAERLKGVDSTLKIQPAELGDSAMYLCASSRGRITGELFFGEGSRLTVL.

The chain employs TRBV7-9 and TRBJ2-7, with 8 bases that match TRBD1. V shed 4 bases, J shed 5 bases, and the junction held 7 bases outside the gene matches. CDR1 is SEHNR, CDR2 FQNEAQ, per germline (reference sequence). CDR3 length: 14 amino acids. In nucleotides, the CDR3 is TGTGCCAGCAGCTCTCACACACAGGGGGACGAGCAGTACTTC. Translating gives CASSSHTQGDEQYF.

The chain joins TRBV21-1 to TRBJ2-1; the table's D call, TRBD1, was not checked against the DNA. TRBV21-1 represents a pseudogene. This CDR3 is built from 16 residues. The CDR3 here is CASSSRTGAAYNEQFF. CDR3 nucleotides: TGTGCCAGCAGCTCCAGGACAGGGGCGGCCTACAATGAGCAGTTCTTC.

This chain uses TRBV25-1 with TRBJ2-5; 9 nucleotides align to TRBD2. Germline values: CDR1 MGHDK, CDR2 SYGVNS. V shed 3 bases, J shed 0 bases, and the junction held 5 bases outside the gene matches. The CDR3 runs to 16 residues. Here the CDR3 reads CASSDVSSGDQETQYF. The CDR3 DNA follows: TGTGCCAGCAGTGACGTCTCTAGCGGGGACCAAGAGACCCAGTACTTC.

V and J are TRBV7-2 and TRBJ2-5; 8 bases are a match to TRBD2. J lost 5 bases, V lost 5 bases, and 13 bases had no gene match. The length of the CDR3 is 16 residues. Per the germline V gene, CDR1 is SGHTA and CDR2 is FQGNSA. The CDR3 DNA is TGTGCCAGCAGCCGGGCGGGGGGCCCCGTTTACGAGACCCAGTACTTC. It yields the protein CASSRAGGPVYETQYF.

The J gene is TRBJ2-7, the V gene TRBV6-5, with 8 bases lining up with TRBD2. The CDR3 has 15 residues. The J segment lost 2 bases and the V segment lost 6 bases, leaving 9 bases of the junction unmatched. CDR1 MNHEY and CDR2 SVGAGI come from the germline V gene. The CDR3: CASSFGLAGPYEQYF. DNA for the CDR3: TGTGCCAGCAGCTTTGGCCTAGCGGGTCCCTACGAGCAGTACTTC.

The V call is TRBV29-1, the J call TRBJ1-5; 10 bases are shared with TRBD1. CDR1 is SQVTM, CDR2 ANQGSEA, per germline. With V trimmed by 4 bases and J by 2 bases, 2 bases remained unmatched. This CDR3 comprises 14 residues. DNA for the CDR3: TGCAGCGTTGGAGGACAGGGGGGCAATCAGCCCCAGCATTTT. Translation gives CSVGGQGGNQPQHF. The whole variable domain, filled in from reference TRBV29-1 and TRBJ1-5, reads SAVISQKPSRDICQRGTSLTIQCQVDSQVTMMFWYRQQPGQSLTLIATANQGSEATYESGFVIDKFPISRPNLTFSTLTVSNMSPEDSSIYLCSVGGQGGNQPQHFGDGTRLSIL.

V is TRBV11-2 and J is TRBJ2-7; TRBD1 is a possible D gene (6 bases). The CDR3 contains 14 residues. V dropped 6 bases and J dropped 3 bases, with 15 bases sitting between them. CDR1 and CDR2 (germline): SGHAT, FQNNGV. CDR3 bases: TGTGCCAGCAGGGATCACAGGGTACTCTACGAGCAGTACTTC. Its translation: CASRDHRVLYEQYF.

This clone was counted a single time. Compared with germline, one end of the junction differs, possibly owing to a read error. The gene calls are TRBV7-7 and TRBJ2-5; perhaps TRBD2 as D (9 bases). The CDR3 loop spans 20 amino acids. CDR1 and CDR2 from the germline V gene are SSHAT and FNYEAQ (reference sequence). DNA for the CDR3: TGTGCTAGCAGCACAGGGGGTCTAGCGGGGCCCTCTCCAAATGGAGAGACCCAGTACTTC. Protein: CASSTGGLAGPSPNGETQYF.

The rearrangement joins TRBV7-2 to TRBJ1-1, with a possible D match to TRBD1 (5 bases). Germline-derived CDR1 and CDR2 are SGHTA and FQGNSA. The CDR3 runs to 12 residues. DNA of the CDR3: TGTGCGACCAGGGTTATGAACACTGAAGCTTTCTTT. Its translation: CATRVMNTEAFF.

This chain connects TRBV28 to TRBJ2-7; TRBD1 aligns across 8 bases. The length of the CDR3 is 17 residues. V was pared by 6 bases and J by 4 bases, with 17 bases of the junction left unmatched. The germline V gene encodes CDR1 MDHEN and CDR2 SYDVKM. The CDR3 loop reads CASSSGTGIGLRYEQYF. The CDR3 DNA reads as TGTGCCAGCAGCTCCGGGACAGGTATTGGGCTGAGATACGAGCAGTACTTC. The variable domain in full, completed from reference TRBV28 and TRBJ2-7, reads DVKVTQSSRYLVKRTGEKVFLECVQDMDHENMFWYRQDPGLGLRLIYFSYDVKMKEKGDIPEGYSVSREKKERFSLILESASTNQTSMYLCASSSGTGIGLRYEQYFGPGTRLTVT.

The chain is built from TRBV2 and TRBJ1-1; 9 bases map to TRBD1. Germline assignment: CDR1 SNHLY and CDR2 FYNNEI. Trimming cost V 10 bases and J 6 bases; bases outside gene matches: 12. This CDR3 spans 14 amino acids. As DNA, the CDR3 is TGTGCCACCCCCCGGGACAGGGTAGGCGCTGAAGCTTTCTTT. It specifies CATPRDRVGAEAFF.

This chain joins TRBV28 and TRBJ2-3; a weak D match, TRBD2 (6 bases). Trimming stripped 2 bases from V and 0 bases from J, with 9 bases between. The length of the CDR3 is 15 residues. Germline V gene sequence: CDR1 MDHEN, CDR2 SYDVKM. The CDR3 protein is CASSLASGSTDTQYF. The CDR3 nucleotides read TGTGCCAGCAGTTTAGCGAGCGGGAGCACAGATACGCAGTATTTT.

This rearrangement joins TRBV7-9 to TRBJ2-7; 9 positions agree with TRBD1. V dropped 8 bases and J dropped 3; count of bases not matched to a gene: 5. CDR1 and CDR2 from the germline V gene are SEHNR and FQNEAQ (reference sequence). The CDR3 is 13 amino acids. The CDR3 coding sequence is TGTGCCAGCGGTACGGGACAGGGCTACGAGCAGTACTTC. It encodes CASGTGQGYEQYF.

This clone was detected a few times. CDR3 amino acids: CASSLGQRSTF. The CDR3 coding sequence is TGTGCCAGCAGCTTAGGGCAGAGGAGCACCTTC. V and J are TRBV13 and TRBJ1-2; no clear D. The germline CDR1 and CDR2 sequences are PRHDT and FYEKMQ (reference sequence). The CDR3 covers 11 residues. The V gene lost 0 bases and the J gene lost 13 bases, with 9 bases spanning the gap.

The chain carries TRBV5-1 and TRBJ2-7, with a tentative D call TRBD2 (5 bases). Trimming shortened V by 2 bases and J by 5 bases, and 14 bases separated the two germline ends. The CDR3 covers 14 residues. CDR1 is SGHRS, CDR2 YFSETQ, per germline. The CDR3: CASSFGGYKDEQYF. CDR3 bases: TGCGCCAGCAGCTTCGGCGGGTATAAAGACGAGCAGTACTTC.

The rearrangement links TRBV7-3 to TRBJ2-6; no clear D. Trimming removed 8 bases from V and 0 bases from J, with 8 bases in between. This CDR3 is 14 amino acids long. Germline-derived CDR1 and CDR2 are SGHTA and FQGTGA. The DNA for the CDR3 is TGTGCCAGCTCCCTCAGCTCTGGGGCCAACGTCCTGACTTTC. Residues: CASSLSSGANVLTF. The whole variable domain, filled in from reference TRBV7-3 and TRBJ2-6, reads GAGVSQTPSNKVTEKGKYVELRCDPISGHTALYWYRQSLGQGPEFLIYFQGTGAADDSGLPNDRFFAVRPEGSVSTLKIQRTERGDSAVYLCASSLSSGANVLTFGAGSRLTVL.

The CDR3 DNA reads as TGTGCCAGCAGCTCTGATAGGGGGATACAGGGAACCCTGAACACTGAAGCTTTCTTT. This translates into CASSSDRGIQGTLNTEAFF. This chain joins TRBV7-6 and TRBJ1-1; TRBD1 is a possible D gene (6 bases). The CDR3 has 19 residues. V lost 4 bases to trimming and J lost 0 bases, with 24 bases between them. Germline assignment: CDR1 SGHVS and CDR2 FNYEAQ. The variable domain in full, completed from reference TRBV7-6 and TRBJ1-1, reads GAGVSQSPRYKVTKRGQDVALRCDPISGHVSLYWYRQALGQGPEFLTYFNYEAQQDKSGLPNDRFSAERPEGSISTLTIQRTEQRDSAMYRCASSSDRGIQGTLNTEAFFGQGTRLTVV.

The rearrangement links TRBV27 to TRBJ1-2; TRBD1 aligns across 7 bases. J gave up 3 bases and V 4 bases, and 14 bases lay outside the gene matches. The germline CDR1 and CDR2 sequences are MNHEY and SMNVEV (reference sequence). The CDR3 loop spans 17 amino acids. CDR3 amino acids: CASSSLGRQGKYYGYTF. CDR3 bases: TGTGCCAGCAGTTCGTTGGGAAGACAGGGAAAATACTATGGCTACACCTTC.

The rearrangement uses TRBV5-4 and TRBJ2-5, with 8 bases that match TRBD2. V lost 3 bases to trimming and J lost 5 bases; unmatched junction nucleotides: 12. The germline gives CDR1 SGHNT, CDR2 YYREEE (reference sequence). The CDR3 sequence is 16 residues long. The DNA for the CDR3 is TGTGCCAGCAGCTCGACCCCCGGGAGCGGGAGCGAGACCCAGTACTTC. It encodes CASSSTPGSGSETQYF.

This chain joins TRBV7-6 and TRBJ1-6; D unclear. The CDR3 totals 15 residues. CDR1 and CDR2 from the germline V gene are SGHVS and FNYEAQ. V lost 6 bases, J lost 6 bases, and 15 bases lay in between. DNA of the CDR3: TGTGCCAGCAGTCGTGAGGCAGGAGGTAATTCACCCCTCCACTTT. Translating it yields CASSREAGGNSPLHF.

This sequence joins TRBV29-1 and TRBJ2-2, with D maybe TRBD1 (5 bases). The CDR3 totals 14 residues. CDR1 and CDR2 (germline): SQVTM, ANQGSEA. The V and J ends lost 5 bases and 0 bases respectively, with 10 bases between them. CDR3: CSVSDRPNTGELFF. CDR3 coding DNA: TGCAGCGTTTCCGACAGACCGAACACCGGGGAGCTGTTTTTT.

V and J are TRBV7-9 and TRBJ2-1, with TRBD2 matching 8 bases. CDR1 and CDR2 from the germline V gene are SEHNR and FQNEAQ (reference sequence). The CDR3 is made up of 15 amino acids. V dropped 3 bases and J dropped 5; count of bases not matched to a gene: 6. The CDR3 protein is CASSFGRGGHNEQFF. As DNA, the CDR3 is TGTGCCAGCAGCTTCGGACGGGGGGGACACAATGAGCAGTTCTTC.